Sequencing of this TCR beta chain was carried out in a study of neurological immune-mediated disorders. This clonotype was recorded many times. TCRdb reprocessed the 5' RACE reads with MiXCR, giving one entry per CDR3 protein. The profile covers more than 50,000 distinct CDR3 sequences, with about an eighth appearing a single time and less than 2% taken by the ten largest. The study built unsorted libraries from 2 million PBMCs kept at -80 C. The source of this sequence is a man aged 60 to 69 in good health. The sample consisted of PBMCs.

The CDR3, as DNA: TGTGCCAGCAGCTTAGATCCCGGTGGGACCTTCTACGAGCAGTACTTC. As protein: CASSLDPGGTFYEQYF. The chain employs TRBV7-2 and TRBJ2-7, with D tentatively TRBD1 or TRBD2 (5 bases each). The V gene lost 1 base and the J gene lost 3 bases, with 16 bases spanning the gap. The CDR3 length is 16 residues. CDR1 is SGHTA, CDR2 FQGNSA, per germline.